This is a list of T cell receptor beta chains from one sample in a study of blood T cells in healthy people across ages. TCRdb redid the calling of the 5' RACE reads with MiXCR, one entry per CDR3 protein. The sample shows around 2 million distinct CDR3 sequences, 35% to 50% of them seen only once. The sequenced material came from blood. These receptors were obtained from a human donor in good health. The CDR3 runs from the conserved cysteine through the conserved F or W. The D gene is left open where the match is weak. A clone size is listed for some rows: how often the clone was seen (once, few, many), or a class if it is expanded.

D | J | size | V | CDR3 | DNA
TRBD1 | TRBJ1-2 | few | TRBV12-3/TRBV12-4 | CASSPNRGFGGYTF | TGTGCCAGCAGTCCTAACAGGGGTTTCGGTGGCTACACCTTC
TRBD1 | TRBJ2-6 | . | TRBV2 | CASSLLPAGGGFSGANVLTF | TGTGCCAGCAGCCTACTTCCCGCAGGGGGCGGATTCTCTGGGGCCAACGTCCTGACTTTC
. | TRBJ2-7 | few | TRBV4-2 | CASSQVGDISYEQYF | TGTGCCAGCAGCCAAGTCGGGGACATTAGCTACGAGCAGTACTTC
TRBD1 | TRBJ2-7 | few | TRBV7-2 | CASSLRQGYGEQYF | TGTGCCAGCAGCTTACGACAGGGGTACGGCGAGCAGTACTTC
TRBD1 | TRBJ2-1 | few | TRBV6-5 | CASRRDRGVNEQFF | TGTGCCAGCAGACGGGACAGGGGCGTCAATGAGCAGTTCTTC
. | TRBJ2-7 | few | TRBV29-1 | CSARTGLTYEQYF | TGCAGCGCAAGAACAGGTTTGACCTACGAGCAGTACTTC
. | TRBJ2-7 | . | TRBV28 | CASSPIGAYEQYF | TGTGCCAGCAGTCCTATCGGGGCCTACGAGCAGTACTTC
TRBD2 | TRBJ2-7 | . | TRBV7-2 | CASRRKLAGATYEQYF | TGTGCCAGCAGACGAAAACTAGCGGGGGCTACTTACGAGCAGTACTTC
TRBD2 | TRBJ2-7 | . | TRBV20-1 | CSATSGTSLYEQYF | TGCAGTGCTACGAGCGGGACTAGCCTTTACGAGCAGTACTTC
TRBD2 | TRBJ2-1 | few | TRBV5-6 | CASSLAAGGTNEQFF | TGTGCCAGCAGCTTGGCTGCGGGGGGAACCAATGAGCAGTTCTTC
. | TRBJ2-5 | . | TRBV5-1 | CASSPLGGAGSETQYF | TGCGCCAGCAGCCCCTTAGGTGGGGCGGGGAGTGAGACCCAGTACTTC
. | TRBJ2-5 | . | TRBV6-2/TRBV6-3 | CASTGVAQETQYF | TGTGCCAGCACCGGTGTAGCGCAAGAGACCCAGTACTTC
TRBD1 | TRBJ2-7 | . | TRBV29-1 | CSVEVGTGGNEQYF | TGCAGCGTTGAGGTGGGAACAGGGGGCAACGAGCAGTACTTC
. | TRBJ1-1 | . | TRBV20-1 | CSARRGYDEAFF | TGCAGTGCTCGAAGAGGGTACGATGAAGCTTTCTTT
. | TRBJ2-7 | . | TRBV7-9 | CASSLDVSTYEQYF | TGTGCCAGCAGCTTAGACGTCTCTACCTACGAGCAGTACTTC
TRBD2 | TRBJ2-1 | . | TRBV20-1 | CSASGSAGDSYNEQFF | TGCAGTGCTAGTGGGTCAGCGGGGGACTCCTACAATGAGCAGTTCTTC
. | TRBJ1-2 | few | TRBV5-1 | CASSFELTVSGYTF | TGCGCCAGCAGCTTCGAGTTAACAGTTTCAGGCTACACCTTC
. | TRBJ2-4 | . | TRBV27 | CASSPKTGLLAKNIQYF | TGTGCCAGCAGTCCCAAAACAGGGCTCCTAGCCAAAAACATTCAGTACTTC
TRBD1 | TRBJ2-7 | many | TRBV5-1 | CASVSPGQGSEQYF | TGCGCCAGCGTAAGTCCGGGACAGGGGTCCGAGCAGTACTTC
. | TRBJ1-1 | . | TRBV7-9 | CASRSKGEGMNTEAFF | TGTGCCAGCAGATCTAAGGGGGAGGGCATGAACACTGAAGCTTTCTTT
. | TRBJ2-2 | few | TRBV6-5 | CASSYSGGSLTMELFF | TGTGCCAGCAGTTACTCGGGGGGCTCCCTTACGATGGAGCTGTTTTTT
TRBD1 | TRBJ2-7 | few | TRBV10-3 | CAIRKGQAEGEQYF | TGTGCCATCCGGAAGGGACAGGCGGAGGGGGAGCAGTACTTC